This T cell receptor (beta chain) is from a study of T cell responses to AZD1222 COVID-19 vaccine. Across the study: Second doses were pooled across both intervals (about 4 or about 12 weeks).

Repertoires were generated with immunoSEQ multiplex PCR, while TCRdb's copy carries only in-frame clones and drops some. The sample consists of 110,000 to 150,000 clones, roughly 90% of them appearing once. This clone was seen once. Its antigen is unidentified. Study-level points and caveats: Two doses of AZD1222 preceded a rise in Spike-specific TCR breadth and depth. Reportedly, nearly half of unique spike TCRs recognized epitopes outside B.1.351/B.1.1.7 mutations. Repertoire sampling happened only post peak T cell response.

This CDR3 contains 15 residues. V gave up 4 bases and J gave up 8 bases, with 15 bases separating them. Germline V CDR1 and CDR2: LGHNA, YSLEER. This chain joins TRBV4-3 and TRBJ1-6; D is uncertain. The receptor's source is an adult in good health. Sequenced material: peripheral blood, taken on day 0 of AZD1222 vaccination. CDR3 residues: CASSPNPNLYSPLHF. Written as DNA, the CDR3 is TGCGCCAGCAGCCCTAACCCCAACCTGTATTCACCCCTCCACTTT.